What follows are 12 T cell receptor beta chains derived from one specimen sequenced in a study of T cells in localized non-small cell lung cancer. TCRdb's copy holds only in-frame clones and misses some; the assay was immunoSEQ multiplex PCR. The sample has tens of thousands of clones; 60% to 80% are singletons. This sample comprised peripheral blood, obtained before any cancer treatment. These receptors came from a man aged 35-69 years with stage I squamous cell lung carcinoma.

The chain combines TRBV6-5 with TRBJ1-5, with no clear D. The V gene lost 7 bases and the J gene lost 2 bases, with 9 bases spanning the gap. Germline CDR1 is MNHEY and CDR2 is SVGAGI. The CDR3 runs 13 residues. The CDR3 loop reads CASIGRGNQPQHF. The CDR3 bases are TGTGCCAGCATTGGACGGGGCAATCAGCCCCAGCATTTT.

The rearrangement uses TRBV6-5 and TRBJ1-6; D ambiguous. The germline CDR1 and CDR2 sequences are MNHEY and SVGAGI. Trimming removed 5 bases from V and 9 bases from J, with 8 bases in between. CDR3 length: 12 residues. CDR3 nucleotide sequence: TGTGCCAGCAGTAGTACGGGTTCACCCCTCCACTTT. Its protein product is CASSSTGSPLHF.

The chain links TRBV5-1 to TRBJ2-3, with a tentative D call TRBD2 (7 bases). Trimming took 7 bases from V and 5 from J, leaving 14 bases between them. The CDR3 is 13 residues long. CDR1 is SGHRS, CDR2 YFSETQ, per germline. The CDR3: CASGGAVGDTQYF. DNA for the CDR3: TGCGCCAGCGGGGGGGCCGTGGGAGATACGCAGTATTTT.

This clone was observed once. The V gene is TRBV6-5, the J gene TRBJ1-1; D remains ambiguous. Trimming took off 0 bases at V and 10 bases at J, with 12 bases between the two ends. The CDR3 runs 13 residues. Germline lookup yields CDR1 MNHEY and CDR2 SVGAGI. This chain's CDR3 is CASSYSQLGGAFF. The CDR3 DNA is TGTGCCAGCAGTTACTCCCAGTTGGGAGGAGCTTTCTTT.

V usage is TRBV6-1 and J usage is TRBJ2-5, with D perhaps being TRBD1 or TRBD2 (5 bases each). Trimming stripped 2 bases from V and 7 bases from J, with 11 bases between. The CDR3 has 13 residues. Germline CDR1 reads MNHNS; CDR2 reads SASEGT. CDR3 amino acids: CASSELGVGTQYF. The DNA for the CDR3 is TGTGCCAGCAGTGAATTGGGGGTTGGGACCCAGTACTTC.

This clone occurred a few times. The J gene is TRBJ2-1, the V gene TRBV19; D gene unclear. Trimming took off 0 bases at V and 9 bases at J, with 15 bases between the two ends. The CDR3 runs to 15 residues. Germline CDR1 reads LNHDA; CDR2 reads SQIVND (reference sequence). CDR3 nucleotides: TGTGCCAGTAGTATAGATCTACCGGGTATGGGTGAGCAGTTCTTC. Translation: CASSIDLPGMGEQFF.

This chain connects TRBV6-4 to TRBJ2-3; 11 bases fit TRBD1. The germline V gene has CDR1 MRHNA and CDR2 SNTAGT. The CDR3 consists of 13 residues. Germline trimming cut 8 bases from V and 2 bases from J; bases unmatched to any gene: 0. The CDR3 DNA sequence: TGTGCCAGCGGACAGGGGGCCACAGATACGCAGTATTTT. This sequence encodes CASGQGATDTQYF.

The V and J genes are TRBV27 and TRBJ1-4; D possibly corresponds to TRBD1 (6 bases). The germline V gene has CDR1 MNHEY and CDR2 SMNVEV (reference sequence). This CDR3 is built from 14 residues. The V and J ends lost 6 bases and 4 bases respectively, with 12 bases between them. CDR3 bases: TGTGCCAGCAGGATGACAGGATATAATGAAAAACTGTTTTTT. Its translation is CASRMTGYNEKLFF.

This rearrangement joins TRBV19 to TRBJ1-1; D is ambiguous. Trimming took 6 bases from V and 0 from J, leaving 8 bases between them. This CDR3 is built from 13 residues. The germline V gene has CDR1 LNHDA and CDR2 SQIVND (reference sequence). CDR3 loop: CASRVGMNTEAFF. For the CDR3, the DNA is TGTGCCAGTAGGGTGGGAATGAACACTGAAGCTTTCTTT.

The chain employs TRBV6-6 and TRBJ2-7, with 9 bases fitting TRBD1. The V and J ends lost 2 bases and 5 bases, in that order; junction bases with no gene match: 7. The CDR3 sequence is 15 residues long. CDR1 and CDR2 from the germline V gene are MNHNY and SVGAGI (reference sequence). The CDR3 region has the DNA TGTGCCAGCAGTTACAAAGCGGGACAGGGCCACGAGCAGTACTTC. This codes for CASSYKAGQGHEQYF.

The gene calls are TRBV9 and TRBJ2-5; 7 bases line up with TRBD1. Germline V lookup: CDR1 SGDLS, CDR2 YYNGEE. The J segment lost 4 bases and the V segment lost 0 bases, leaving 6 bases of the junction unmatched. The CDR3 runs 15 residues. The CDR3 here is CASSVEVTGRETQYF. The CDR3 DNA reads as TGTGCCAGCAGCGTAGAAGTGACAGGGAGAGAGACCCAGTACTTC.

The chain is built from TRBV5-5 and TRBJ2-7, with 11 bases identical to TRBD1. This CDR3 is 13 amino acids long. CDR1 and CDR2 (germline): SGHKS, YYEKEE (reference sequence). V shed 2 bases, J shed 7 bases, and the junction held 2 bases outside the gene matches. Here the CDR3 DNA reads TGTGCCAGCAGCTTCGGGACAGGGGGTGAGCAGTACTTC. This encodes CASSFGTGGEQYF. The whole variable domain, filled in from reference TRBV5-5 and TRBJ2-7, reads DAGVTQSPTHLIKTRGQQVTLRCSPISGHKSVSWYQQVLGQGPQFIFQYYEKEERGRGNFPDRFSARQFPNYSSELNVNALLLGDSALYLCASSFGTGGEQYFGPGTRLTVT.